This TCR beta chain was documented in a study of blood T cells in healthy people across ages. A second about 7 to 12 cycle PCR used barcoded and J-beta primers. Researchers report that each sample yielded at least 2.5 million CDR3-containing paired-end reads. TCRdb passed the 5' RACE reads through MiXCR, listing each CDR3 protein once. The sample contains over a million distinct CDR3 sequences, around 42% of which appear only once. The germline gives CDR1 MNHNY, CDR2 SVGAGI (reference sequence). The V end was cut by 0 bases, the J end by 0 bases, with 15 bases between. The CDR3 is made up of 17 amino acids.

This clonotype was sampled from a woman in her late teens or twenties in good health. The chain carries TRBV6-6 and TRBJ2-7; D remains ambiguous. Input material: blood. CDR3 DNA: TGTGCCAGCAGTTACTCGAAATCGATCAAGAGCTCCTACGAGCAGTACTTC. Protein: CASSYSKSIKSSYEQYF.